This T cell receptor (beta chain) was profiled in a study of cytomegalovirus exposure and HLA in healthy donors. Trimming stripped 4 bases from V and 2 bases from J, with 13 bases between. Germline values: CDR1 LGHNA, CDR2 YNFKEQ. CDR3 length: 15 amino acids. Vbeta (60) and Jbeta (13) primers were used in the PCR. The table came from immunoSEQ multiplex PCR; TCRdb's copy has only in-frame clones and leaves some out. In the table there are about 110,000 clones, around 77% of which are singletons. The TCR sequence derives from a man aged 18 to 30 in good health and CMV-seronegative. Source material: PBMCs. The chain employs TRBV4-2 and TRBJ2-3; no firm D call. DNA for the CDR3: TGTGCCAGCAGCCCTTCCGCGGAACCCACAGATACGCAGTATTTT. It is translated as CASSPSAEPTDTQYF.